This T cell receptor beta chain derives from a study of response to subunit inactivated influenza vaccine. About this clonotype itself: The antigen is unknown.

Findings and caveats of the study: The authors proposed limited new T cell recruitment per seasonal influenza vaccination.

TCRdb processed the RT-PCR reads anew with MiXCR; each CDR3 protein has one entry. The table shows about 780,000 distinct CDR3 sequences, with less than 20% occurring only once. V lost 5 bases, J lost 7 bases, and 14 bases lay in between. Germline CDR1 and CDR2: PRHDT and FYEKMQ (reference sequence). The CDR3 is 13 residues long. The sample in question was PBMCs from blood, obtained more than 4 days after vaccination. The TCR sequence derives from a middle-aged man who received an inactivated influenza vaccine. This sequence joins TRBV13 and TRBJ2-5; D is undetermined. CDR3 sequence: CASSEGRVGTQYF. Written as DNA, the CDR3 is TGTGCCAGCAGCGAAGGAAGAGTTGGGACCCAGTACTTC.